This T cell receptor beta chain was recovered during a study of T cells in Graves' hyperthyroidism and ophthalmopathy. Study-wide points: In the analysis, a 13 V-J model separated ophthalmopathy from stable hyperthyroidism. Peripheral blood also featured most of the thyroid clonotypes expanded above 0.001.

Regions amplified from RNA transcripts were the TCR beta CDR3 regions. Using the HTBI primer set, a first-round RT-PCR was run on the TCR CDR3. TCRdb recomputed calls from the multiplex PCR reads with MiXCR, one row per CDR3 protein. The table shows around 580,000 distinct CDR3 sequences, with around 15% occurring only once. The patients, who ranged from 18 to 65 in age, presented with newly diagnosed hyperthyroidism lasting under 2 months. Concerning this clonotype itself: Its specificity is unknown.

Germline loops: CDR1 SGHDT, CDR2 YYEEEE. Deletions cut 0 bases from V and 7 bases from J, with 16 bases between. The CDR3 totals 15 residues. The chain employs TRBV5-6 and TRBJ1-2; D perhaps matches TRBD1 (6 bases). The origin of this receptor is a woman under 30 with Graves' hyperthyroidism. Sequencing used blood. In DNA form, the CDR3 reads TGTGCCAGCAGCTTGGGGCAGGGGCCCGGTTCTGGCTACACCTTC. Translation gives CASSLGQGPGSGYTF.